This passage covers 5 T cell receptor beta chains from one sample sequenced in a study of OX40 agonist ivuxolimab in advanced cancers. Some clones are missing from TCRdb's copy, which holds only in-frame ones; the method was immunoSEQ multiplex PCR. This sample has roughly 61,000 clones, with about 90% found just once. The material was CD4+ or CD8+ T cells sorted from blood, obtained in a trial of the OX40 agonist ivuxolimab. The receptor set was obtained from an adult with an advanced solid tumor such as melanoma, head and neck, liver or kidney cancer.

This chain joins TRBV11-2 and TRBJ2-2; 7 bases agree with TRBD2. The CDR3 length is 14 residues. After removal of 6 bases from V and 8 bases from J, the junction contained 9 bases not matched to a gene. Germline V lookup: CDR1 SGHAT, CDR2 FQNNGV. In DNA, the CDR3 is TGTGCCAGCAGGTCCGGGACTAAGTCTGGGGAGCTGTTTTTT. Translated: CASRSGTKSGELFF.

The genes are TRBV10-1 and TRBJ1-5, with D maybe TRBD1 (5 bases). The V end lost 3 bases, the J end lost 2 bases, and 8 bases lay between the germline ends. Per the germline V gene, CDR1 is WNHNN and CDR2 is SYGVQD (reference sequence). CDR3 length equals 14 residues. CDR3 protein: CASSERDRNQPQHF. CDR3 nucleotide sequence: TGCGCCAGCAGTGAAAGGGACCGCAATCAGCCCCAGCATTTT.

This clone appeared once. This chain links TRBV5-6 with TRBJ1-5, with no clear D. The germline gives CDR1 SGHDT, CDR2 YYEEEE. This CDR3 is built from 16 residues. Deletions cut 0 bases from V and 0 bases from J, with 10 bases between. CDR3 sequence reads: CASSLAHGNSNQPQHF. CDR3 coding DNA: TGTGCCAGCAGCTTGGCCCACGGAAATAGCAATCAGCCCCAGCATTTT.

The genes are TRBV6-4 and TRBJ1-5; TRBD1 matches at 9 bases. In germline, CDR1 is MRHNA, CDR2 SNTAGT. Trimming took 6 bases from V and 1 from J; bases not matched to a gene: 7. This CDR3 is built from 16 residues. The CDR3 region is CASSAGTGRSNQPQHF. The CDR3 bases are TGTGCCAGCAGCGCCGGGACAGGGAGAAGCAATCAGCCCCAGCATTTT.

The rearrangement links TRBV2 to TRBJ2-7, with 7 bases lining up with TRBD1. CDR1 is SNHLY, CDR2 FYNNEI, per germline. The V segment lost 6 bases and the J segment 2 bases; nucleotides outside the gene matches: 10. CDR3 length equals 15 residues. The CDR3 protein is CASSDPGQLAYEQYF. In DNA form, the CDR3 reads TGTGCCAGCAGCGATCCGGGACAGTTGGCCTACGAGCAGTACTTC.